This entry is about one T cell receptor (beta chain). Sequencing used immunoSEQ multiplex PCR; TCRdb keeps in-frame clones, though not all of them. The sample has 2 million to 2.5 million clones; approximately 95% are singletons. The data were taken from a study of shared clonotypes between healthy human individuals. This clonotype was obtained from a man between 18 and 29 years old in good health. The sample comprised naive CD4+ T cells sorted from blood. Subset described: CD45RA+ positively selected.

Here the CDR3 reads CASSLAMAVNSPLHF. The DNA for the CDR3 is TGCGCCAGCAGCTTGGCCATGGCAGTCAATTCACCCCTCCACTTT. The chain employs TRBV5-1 and TRBJ1-6; no firm D call. Germline V gene sequence: CDR1 SGHRS, CDR2 YFSETQ. CDR3 length: 15 residues. Deletions cut 0 bases from V and 7 bases from J, with 11 bases between.